The 2 T cell receptor beta chains below come from one sample, sequenced in a study of cytomegalovirus exposure and HLA in healthy donors. Sequenced by immunoSEQ multiplex PCR; TCRdb stores in-frame clones only, minus some. The table records about 240,000 clones, around 86% of them present only once. The specimen sequenced was PBMCs. The receptors stem from a woman aged 25-40 years in good health and CMV-seropositive.

Here the CDR3 reads CASSPWQAKFSNTEAFF. The CDR3 bases are TGTGCCAGCAGCCCCTGGCAGGCCAAGTTCTCGAACACTGAAGCTTTCTTT. The V call is TRBV11-2, the J call TRBJ1-1; D is unclear. The CDR3 runs to 17 residues. The V and J ends lost 5 bases and 1 base respectively, with 20 bases between them. Germline V gene lookup returns CDR1 SGHAT and CDR2 FQNNGV. Full variable domain (remainder filled in from reference TRBV11-2 and TRBJ1-1): EAGVAQSPRYKIIEKRQSVAFWCNPISGHATLYWYQQILGQGPKLLIQFQNNGVVDDSQLPKDRFSAERLKGVDSTLKIQPAKLEDSAVYLCASSPWQAKFSNTEAFFGQGTRLTVV.

J is TRBJ1-1 and V is TRBV7-8, with TRBD1 matching over 8 bases. The germline CDR1 and CDR2 sequences are SGHVS and FQNEAQ. The junction had 12 bases not matched to a gene; V was cut back by 1 base and J by 8 bases. The CDR3 runs to 16 residues. The CDR3 nucleotides are TGTGCCAGCAGCTTAGACCTTGGACAGGGAGGGAAGGAAGCTTTCTTT. Translation gives CASSLDLGQGGKEAFF.